The subject of this entry is one TCR beta chain. Its matching antigen is unknown. The sample belongs to a study of T cell responses to AZD1222 COVID-19 vaccine. Study at large: Researchers grouped second doses given at about 4 or about 12 weeks into one pool.

The CDR3 consists of 12 residues. Per germline, CDR1 MNHEY and CDR2 SMNVEV (reference sequence). Study findings and constraints: In the spike-specific TCR repertoire, nearly half reportedly target unmutated variant regions. CD4 TCRs associated with vaccination spanned spike, dominating at 160-218 and 743-854.

Here immunoSEQ multiplex PCR was the method, and the copy in TCRdb shows in-frame clones only, minus some. The table shows 100,000 to 150,000 clones, with approximately 93% occurring only once. Sequencing used peripheral blood, obtained on day 0 of AZD1222 vaccination. This receptor was taken from an adult in good health. V usage is TRBV27 and J usage is TRBJ2-2; D possibly corresponds to TRBD2 (6 bases). The CDR3 DNA sequence: TGTCCAGCTAGCGCGAACACCGGGGAGCTGTTTTTT. The encoded protein is CPASANTGELFF.